Here is one TCR beta chain with its context. Its antigen is still unknown. Sequenced by immunoSEQ multiplex PCR; TCRdb stores in-frame clones only, minus some. The sample has around 130,000 clones; 86% are singletons. The sample belongs to a study of T cell responses to AZD1222 COVID-19 vaccine. Study results and limitations: Donors, mostly white British, included more females; clonal diversity was possibly underestimated. Within unmutated variant regions lay the reported targets of nearly half of spike-specific TCRs.

Looked up from germline, CDR1 is MRHNA and CDR2 is SNTAGT. This CDR3 comprises 15 residues. V gave up 2 bases and J gave up 6 bases; unmatched junction bases: 6. This sample comprised peripheral blood, obtained 28 days after the second AZD1222 dose. This chain links TRBV6-4 with TRBJ2-3; 9 nucleotides line up with TRBD1. This sequence was found in an adult who received the AZD1222 COVID-19 vaccine. This chain's CDR3 is CASSDETGGLDTQYF. CDR3 DNA sequence: TGTGCCAGCAGTGACGAGACAGGGGGACTGGATACGCAGTATTTT.